Following are 27 T cell receptor beta chains from one sample sequenced in a study of early T cells in non-severe SARS-CoV-2 infection. TCRdb independently ran MiXCR on the 5' RACE reads; one entry per CDR3 protein. Found here are over 35,000 distinct CDR3 sequences, 6% to 7% of them singletons; the top ten hold about a fifth. This sample comprised whole blood, obtained at baseline. These receptors originate from an adult who was a healthcare worker with PCR-confirmed SARS-CoV-2 infection or an uninfected control (not recorded which).

At least ten counts were recorded for this clonotype. The CDR3 coding sequence is TGTGCCAGCAGCCGGACTACTTCCCCCCCCATCGATGAGCAGTTCTTC. Translating gives CASSRTTSPPIDEQFF. V gene TRBV7-3 combines with J gene TRBJ2-1, with D tentatively TRBD2 (6 bases). V was pared by 5 bases and J by 8 bases, with 22 bases between. Germline values: CDR1 SGHTA, CDR2 FQGTGA. This CDR3 contains 16 residues. Complete variable domain (other parts from reference TRBV7-3 and TRBJ2-1): GAGVSQTPSNKVTEKGKYVELRCDPISGHTALYWYRQSLGQGPEFLIYFQGTGAADDSGLPNDRFFAVRPEGSVSTLKIQRTERGDSAVYLCASSRTTSPPIDEQFFGPGTRLTVL.

This clonotype occurred many times. One junction end does not reproduce the germline sequence, and a read error may be involved. The chain links TRBV4-2 to TRBJ2-7; 12 nucleotides match TRBD1. The CDR3 runs 18 residues. Germline V lookup: CDR1 LGHNA, CDR2 YNFKEQ. The CDR3, as DNA: TGTGCCAGCAGCCACGTCCCGGGACAGGGGGCTTTCTCCAACGAGCAGTACTTC. Translated, it gives CASSHVPGQGAFSNEQYF.

There are many counts of this clonotype. The rearrangement joins TRBV6-2 or TRBV6-3 to TRBJ1-2, with 7 bases that match TRBD1. With V trimmed by 10 bases and J by 0 bases, 2 bases remained unmatched. Germline CDR1 and CDR2: MNHEY and SVGEGT. The CDR3 is 12 amino acids. The CDR3 here is CATGTANYGYTF. CDR3 coding DNA: TGTGCCACCGGGACAGCTAACTATGGCTACACCTTC.

This clonotype was detected many times. CDR3 region: CASSSLTTGRSYEQYF. The CDR3 nucleotides read TGTGCCAGCAGTTCCTTGACTACGGGAAGGTCCTACGAGCAGTACTTC. The chain recombines TRBV28 with TRBJ2-7; tentative D call: TRBD2 (5 bases). V dropped 4 bases and J dropped 1 base, with 17 bases sitting between them. Germline CDR1 is MDHEN and CDR2 is SYDVKM. There are 16 residues in the CDR3.

This clonotype came up a few times. V and J are TRBV4-2 and TRBJ2-1; D is unclear. Trimming took off 0 bases at V and 0 bases at J, with 9 bases between the two ends. The CDR3 is made up of 16 amino acids. The germline gives CDR1 LGHNA, CDR2 YNFKEQ. The CDR3 nucleotides are TGTGCCAGCAGCCAAGAAACAGCGAGCTCCTACAATGAGCAGTTCTTC. This codes for CASSQETASSYNEQFF.

This clonotype came up many times. The V and J genes are TRBV20-1 and TRBJ2-5; TRBD2 matches at 13 bases. Unmatched junction bases numbered 8, after V lost 2 bases and J lost 5 bases. CDR3 length: 16 residues. Germline V gives CDR1 DFQATT, CDR2 SNEGSKA (reference sequence). The CDR3 region has the DNA TGCAGTGCTAGAACTAGCGGGAGGGCCGGGGTGGAGACCCAGTACTTC. Protein: CSARTSGRAGVETQYF.

The sample holds many counts of this clonotype. The genes are TRBV14 and TRBJ2-3; 9 bases are shared with TRBD2. J lost 0 bases, V lost 1 base, and 5 bases had no gene match. The germline V gene encodes CDR1 SGHDN and CDR2 FVKESK. The CDR3 covers 17 residues. The CDR3 DNA reads as TGTGCCAGCAGCCAAGGACGGACTAGCGTCAGCACAGATACGCAGTATTTT. This encodes CASSQGRTSVSTDTQYF.

This clonotype was recorded many times. The rearrangement links TRBV6-6 to TRBJ2-7; D is possibly TRBD1 (5 bases). Trimming removed 6 bases from V and 0 bases from J, with 12 bases in between. The CDR3 is 14 residues long. Germline V gene lookup returns CDR1 MNHNY and CDR2 SVGAGI (reference sequence). The CDR3: CASSRTGLSYEQYF. The CDR3 DNA follows: TGTGCCAGCAGCCGTACAGGCCTCTCCTACGAGCAGTACTTC.

Many counts were recorded for this clonotype. This sequence joins TRBV20-1 and TRBJ2-6; tentatively, D is TRBD2 (5 bases). This CDR3 contains 15 residues. V dropped 0 bases and J dropped 4 bases, with 10 bases sitting between them. The germline CDR1 and CDR2 sequences are DFQATT and SNEGSKA (reference sequence). CDR3 nucleotide sequence: TGCAGTGCTAGAGATCCGGGGTCCGGGGCCAACGTCCTGACTTTC. Amino acid sequence: CSARDPGSGANVLTF.

For this clonotype: Just one base apart from a much larger clone, this may be a read error. This chain links TRBV4-1 with TRBJ2-1; D is unclear. CDR3 length: 16 amino acids. Per germline, CDR1 MGHRA and CDR2 YSYEKL. CDR3 DNA: TGCGCCAGCAGCCAAGGTACGGCGGTCTACTACAATGAGCTGTTCTTC. As protein: CASSQGTAVYYNELFF.

This clonotype was detected many times. This rearrangement joins TRBV15 to TRBJ2-1; weak D call: TRBD2 (5 bases). Trimming pared 0 bases from V and 6 bases from J, leaving 27 bases between. The germline V gene has CDR1 LNHNV and CDR2 YYDKDF (reference sequence). The CDR3 runs to 20 residues. The CDR3 DNA reads as TGTGCCACCAGCAGAGATCGAAGCGGTCAACCTCTTAGACCCGCCAATGAGCAGTTCTTC. It encodes CATSRDRSGQPLRPANEQFF.

This clonotype was seen at least ten times. The chain carries TRBV11-3 and TRBJ2-3, with TRBD2 identical over 8 bases. V was pared by 2 bases and J by 4 bases, with 5 bases of the junction left unmatched. The CDR3 length is 15 residues. Per germline, CDR1 SGHNT and CDR2 YENEEA. CDR3 residues: CASSLNGGAPDTQYF. In DNA form, the CDR3 reads TGTGCCAGCAGCTTAAACGGGGGGGCCCCAGATACGCAGTATTTT.

This clonotype was recorded at least ten times. The rearrangement joins TRBV4-1 to TRBJ2-7; 8 bases match TRBD2. The germline V gene has CDR1 MGHRA and CDR2 YSYEKL. The CDR3 length is 15 residues. Unmatched junction bases numbered 7, after V lost 0 bases and J lost 6 bases. Written as DNA, the CDR3 is TGCGCCAGCAGCCAAGACGGGACTAGGGGTTCCGAGCAGTACTTC. Its protein is CASSQDGTRGSEQYF.

This clonotype was observed many times. This rearrangement joins TRBV7-2 to TRBJ2-1; a possible D gene is TRBD1 (6 bases). The CDR3 is made up of 13 amino acids. CDR1 is SGHTA and CDR2 is FQGNSA in the germline V gene. Trimming removed 4 bases at V and 15 bases at J, with 19 bases between. This CDR3 reads CASSSSVTGLPFF. Here the CDR3 DNA reads TGTGCCAGCAGCTCTTCCGTCACAGGGTTACCGTTCTTC.

This clonotype was observed at least ten times. The gene calls are TRBV12-3 or TRBV12-4 and TRBJ1-5; D is ambiguous. V dropped 3 bases and J dropped 4 bases, with 7 bases sitting between them. The CDR3 has 13 amino acids. The CDR3, as DNA: TGTGCCAGCAGTTTCGGGAGGAATCAGCCCCAGCATTTT. This translates into CASSFGRNQPQHF.

This clonotype has ten or more counts. The chain combines TRBV7-9 with TRBJ1-4; 10 nucleotides align to TRBD1. There are 15 residues in the CDR3. The V gene's germline CDR1 is SEHNR and CDR2 FQNEAQ (reference sequence). With V trimmed by 5 bases and J by 8 bases, 8 bases remained unmatched. In DNA form, the CDR3 reads TGTGCCAGCAGCCCCGGACAGGGGGAAAACGAAAAACTGTTTTTT. Translated, it gives CASSPGQGENEKLFF.

This clonotype appeared a few times. The rearrangement joins TRBV7-9 to TRBJ2-1, with 10 bases matching TRBD2. Per germline, CDR1 SEHNR and CDR2 FQNEAQ (reference sequence). This CDR3 region has 16 residues. The ends lost 3 bases at V and 6 bases at J; junction bases unmatched: 8. DNA for the CDR3: TGTGCCAGCAGCTTGCCCCCTAGCGGGAGCGGCAATGAGCAGTTCTTC. This gives the protein CASSLPPSGSGNEQFF.

This clonotype has a handful of counts. V and J are TRBV7-3 and TRBJ2-2; 9 bases agree with TRBD2. This CDR3 region has 15 residues. The V gene's germline CDR1 is SGHTA and CDR2 FQGTGA. Trimming removed 5 bases from V and 5 bases from J; junction bases left unmatched: 6. CDR3 bases: TGTGCCAGCAGCCCTAGCGGGGTTGGAACCGGGGAGCTGTTTTTT. It translates to CASSPSGVGTGELFF.

This clonotype was counted between two and nine times. The chain links TRBV5-4 to TRBJ1-2; D call uncertain. CDR3 size: 15 residues. Germline V lookup: CDR1 SGHNT, CDR2 YYREEE (reference sequence). Trimming pared 6 bases from V and 0 bases from J, leaving 15 bases between. Written as DNA, the CDR3 is TGTGCCAGCAAACTCCTCTCATCAGCTAACTATGGCTACACCTTC. Its protein is CASKLLSSANYGYTF.

V and J are TRBV4-1 and TRBJ2-7, with 7 nucleotides matching TRBD1. The V segment lost 5 bases and the J segment 6 bases; nucleotides outside the gene matches: 16. CDR3 length equals 16 residues. Germline-derived CDR1 and CDR2 are MGHRA and YSYEKL. This CDR3 reads CASSYTPGTAKPEQYF. The DNA of the CDR3 is TGCGCCAGCAGCTACACCCCCGGGACAGCAAAACCCGAGCAGTACTTC.

This sequence joins TRBV19 and TRBJ1-5; tentative D call: TRBD1 (6 bases). CDR3 length: 15 amino acids. V lost 3 bases and J 3 bases, leaving 12 bases between the germline ends. Germline V gene lookup returns CDR1 LNHDA and CDR2 SQIVND (reference sequence). The CDR3 nucleotides read TGTGCCAGTAGTATTAGGGGGGCGTACAATCAGCCCCAGCATTTT. Amino acids: CASSIRGAYNQPQHF.

This clonotype was seen repeatedly, ten times or more. The rearrangement joins TRBV20-1 to TRBJ2-5, with TRBD2 matching 15 bases. CDR3 length equals 17 residues. The germline gives CDR1 DFQATT, CDR2 SNEGSKA (reference sequence). V shed 0 bases and J 4 bases; nucleotides not matched to a gene: 6. As DNA, the CDR3 is TGCAGTGCTAGAGATGCGGGACTAGCGGGAGGCGTAGAGACCCAGTACTTC. Translated, it gives CSARDAGLAGGVETQYF.

The gene calls are TRBV18 and TRBJ2-1, with TRBD2 matching 7 bases. CDR3 length equals 16 residues. Losses at the gene ends were 0 bases for V and 4 bases for J; bases not matched to a gene: 6. The germline V gene has CDR1 KGHSH and CDR2 LQKENI. The CDR3 here is CASSPPEAGLYNEQFF. CDR3 in DNA: TGTGCCAGCTCACCACCGGAAGCGGGGCTATACAATGAGCAGTTCTTC.

This clonotype was found once. This sequence joins TRBV29-1 and TRBJ2-3; TRBD2 matches 9 bases. Germline V gives CDR1 SQVTM, CDR2 ANQGSEA. J lost 9 bases, V lost 4 bases, and 2 bases had no gene match. The CDR3 consists of 11 residues. DNA of the CDR3: TGCAGCGTTGTAGGGACTAGCACGCAGTATTTT. This translates into CSVVGTSTQYF.

A remark on this clonotype: With a much larger clone just one base away, this may be a read error. The rearrangement uses TRBV20-1 and TRBJ1-6, with D perhaps TRBD1 (6 bases). The CDR3 runs 14 residues. V was cut by 6 bases and J by 9 bases, with 18 bases left in between. Looked up from germline, CDR1 is DFQATT and CDR2 is SNEGSKA (reference sequence). The CDR3 sequence: CSARITGGGSPLHF. CDR3 bases: TGCAGTGCGAGGATCACAGGAGGGGGTTCACCCCTCCACTTT.

The chain has TRBV18 and TRBJ2-3; D ambiguous. The CDR3 consists of 15 residues. Trimming removed 2 bases from V and 0 bases from J, with 9 bases in between. Germline CDR1 is KGHSH and CDR2 is LQKENI. CDR3 sequence: CASSPSWSSTDTQYF. The CDR3 bases are TGTGCCAGCTCACCATCGTGGTCAAGCACAGATACGCAGTATTTT.

This clonotype was counted many times. This chain links TRBV7-6 with TRBJ2-7; tentatively, D is TRBD1 (6 bases). From germline, CDR1 is SGHVS and CDR2 FNYEAQ. V was clipped by 5 bases and J by 3 bases, with 14 bases between them. The length of the CDR3 is 14 residues. CDR3 DNA: TGTGCCAGCAGCCGTGGGGGCGCTTACTACGAGCAGTACTTC. As protein: CASSRGGAYYEQYF.